The clone carrying this T cell receptor (beta chain) was observed many times. Its matching antigen is unknown. The data derive from a study of CD8 T cells in ankylosing spondylitis. Study results and caveats: Prior literature has documented some motif variants in synovial fluid and blood from reactive arthritis. A TCR beta motif made of 7 to 9 highly homologous variants seemed typical of ankylosing spondylitis blood. Significant enrichment of disease-linked clones was reported in matched ankylosing spondylitis synovial fluid.

One entry per CDR3 protein, called by TCRdb with MiXCR from the 5' RACE reads. The data show about 200,000 distinct CDR3 sequences, 7% to 8% seen once. The source is a male donor with ankylosing spondylitis. Material: blood, either unsorted or a sorted T cell fraction (not recorded which).

The CDR3 loop is CSARGGSTEAFF. The CDR3 DNA sequence: TGCAGTGCTAGGGGGGGGTCTACTGAAGCTTTCTTT. The V gene is TRBV20-1, the J gene TRBJ1-1, with D possibly matching TRBD1 (5 bases). This CDR3 is 12 amino acids long. V gave up 3 bases and J gave up 5 bases, with 10 bases separating them. CDR1 and CDR2 (germline): DFQATT, SNEGSKA (reference sequence).